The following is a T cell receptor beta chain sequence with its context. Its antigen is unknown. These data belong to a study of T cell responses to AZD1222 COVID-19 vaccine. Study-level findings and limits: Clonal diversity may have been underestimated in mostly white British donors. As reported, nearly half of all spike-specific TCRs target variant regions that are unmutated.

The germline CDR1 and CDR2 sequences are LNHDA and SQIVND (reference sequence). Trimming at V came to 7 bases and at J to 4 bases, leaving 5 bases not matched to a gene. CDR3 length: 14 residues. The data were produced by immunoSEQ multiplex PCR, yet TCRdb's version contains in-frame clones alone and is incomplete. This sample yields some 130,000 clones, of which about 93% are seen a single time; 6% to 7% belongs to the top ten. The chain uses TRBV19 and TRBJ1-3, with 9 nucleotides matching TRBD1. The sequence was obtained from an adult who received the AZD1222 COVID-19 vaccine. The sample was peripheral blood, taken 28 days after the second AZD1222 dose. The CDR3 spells CASNRGTGGNTIYF. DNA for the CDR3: TGTGCCAGTAATCGAGGGACAGGGGGAAACACCATATATTTT.